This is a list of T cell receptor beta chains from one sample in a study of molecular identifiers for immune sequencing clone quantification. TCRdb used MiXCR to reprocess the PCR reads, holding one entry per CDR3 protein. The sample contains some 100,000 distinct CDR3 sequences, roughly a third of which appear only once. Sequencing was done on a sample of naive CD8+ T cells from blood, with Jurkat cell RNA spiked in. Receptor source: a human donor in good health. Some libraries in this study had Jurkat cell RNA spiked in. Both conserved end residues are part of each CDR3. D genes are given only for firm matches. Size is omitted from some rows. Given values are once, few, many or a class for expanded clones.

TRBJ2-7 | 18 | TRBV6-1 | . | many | CASSEEEAGRGLSYEQYF | TGTGCCAGCAGTGAAGAGGAGGCAGGCAGGGGTCTGTCCTACGAGCAGTACTTC
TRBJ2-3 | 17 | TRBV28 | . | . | CASRRRGWRERTDTQNF | TGTGCCAGCAGACGACGGGGATGGCGGGAGAGGACAGATACGCAGAATTTT
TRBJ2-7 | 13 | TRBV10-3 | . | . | CAISEGLYYEQYF | TGTGCCATCAGTGAGGGGCTATACTACGAGCAGTACTTC
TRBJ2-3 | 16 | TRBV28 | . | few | CASSLRLAGRTDTQYF | TGTGCCAGCAGTTTACGCCTAGCTGGACGCACAGATACGCAGTATTTT
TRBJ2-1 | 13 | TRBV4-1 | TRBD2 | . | CASLLAIYNEQFF | TGCGCCAGCCTACTAGCGATCTACAATGAGCAGTTCTTC
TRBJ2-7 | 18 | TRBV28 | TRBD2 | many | CASSAPWTSGRAHYEQYF | TGTGCCAGCAGTGCACCGTGGACTAGCGGGAGGGCCCACTACGAGCAGTACTTC
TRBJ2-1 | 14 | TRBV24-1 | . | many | CATSDKDRDSEQFF | TGTGCCACCAGTGATAAAGACCGTGATAGTGAGCAGTTCTTC
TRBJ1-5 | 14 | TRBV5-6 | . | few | CASSLRTASGPQHF | TGTGCCAGCAGCCTACGGACTGCCTCAGGGCCCCAGCATTTT
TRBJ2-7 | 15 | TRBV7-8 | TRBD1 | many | CASSLGQGARHEQYF | TGTGCCAGCAGCTTAGGGCAGGGGGCTCGTCACGAGCAGTACTTC
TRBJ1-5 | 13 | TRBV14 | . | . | CASSQGWNQPQHF | TGTGCCAGCAGCCAAGGCTGGAATCAGCCCCAGCATTTT
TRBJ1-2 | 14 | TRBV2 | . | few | CASSPFGTIYGYTF | TGTGCCAGCAGCCCATTCGGGACAATATATGGCTACACCTTC
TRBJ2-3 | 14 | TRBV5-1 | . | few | CASTPSEATDTQYF | TGCGCCAGCACCCCCTCGGAGGCCACAGATACGCAGTATTTT
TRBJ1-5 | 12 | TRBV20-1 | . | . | CSARDWSLPQHF | TGCAGTGCTAGAGATTGGAGTTTGCCCCAGCATTTT
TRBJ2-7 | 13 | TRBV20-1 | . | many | CSASWDNSYEQYF | TGCAGTGCTAGTTGGGACAACTCCTACGAGCAGTACTTC
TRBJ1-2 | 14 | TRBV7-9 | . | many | CASSLAEREEGYTF | TGTGCCAGCAGCTTAGCGGAAAGAGAAGAAGGCTACACCTTC
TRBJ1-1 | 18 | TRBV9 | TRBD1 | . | CASSVNRDRGRRNTEAFF | TGTGCCAGCAGCGTGAACCGGGACAGGGGGCGCAGGAACACTGAAGCTTTCTTT
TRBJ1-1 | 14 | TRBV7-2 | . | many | CASSLVPDNTEAFF | TGTGCCAGCAGCTTAGTACCGGATAACACTGAAGCTTTCTTT
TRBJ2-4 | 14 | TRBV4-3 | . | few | CASSQVIAKNIQYF | TGCGCCAGCAGCCAAGTAATAGCCAAAAACATTCAGTACTTC
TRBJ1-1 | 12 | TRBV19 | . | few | CASRQGWTEAFF | TGTGCCAGTAGACAGGGTTGGACTGAAGCTTTCTTT
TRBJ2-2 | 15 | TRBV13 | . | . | CASSGAYAPTGELFF | TGTGCCAGCAGCGGAGCCTATGCACCCACCGGGGAGCTGTTTTTT
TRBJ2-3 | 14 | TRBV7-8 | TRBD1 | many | CASSLEGGGYTQYF | TGTGCCAGCAGCTTAGAAGGGGGCGGGTATACGCAGTATTTT
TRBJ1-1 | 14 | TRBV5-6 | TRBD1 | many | CASCTGVSNTEAFF | TGTGCCAGCTGCACAGGGGTATCGAACACTGAAGCTTTCTTT
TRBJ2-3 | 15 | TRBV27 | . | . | CASSLGVRGTDTQYF | TGTGCCAGCAGTTTAGGGGTTCGTGGCACAGATACGCAGTATTTT
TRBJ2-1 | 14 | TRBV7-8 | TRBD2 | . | CASSLAGGGDEQFF | TGTGCCAGCAGCCTAGCGGGAGGGGGCGATGAGCAGTTCTTC
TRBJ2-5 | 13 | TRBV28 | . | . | CASRLTSPETQYF | TGTGCCAGCAGATTAACCAGCCCAGAGACCCAGTACTTC
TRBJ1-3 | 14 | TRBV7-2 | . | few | CASSPTTNGNTIYF | TGTGCCAGCAGCCCGACGACAAACGGAAACACCATATATTTT
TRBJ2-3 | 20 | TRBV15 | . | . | CATSTSDGPLAYPSTDTQYF | TGTGCCACCAGCACCAGTGACGGCCCCCTAGCGTACCCTAGCACAGATACGCAGTATTTT
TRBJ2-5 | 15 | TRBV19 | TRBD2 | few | CASSPSGRAVETQYF | TGTGCCAGTAGTCCCAGCGGGAGGGCCGTGGAGACCCAGTACTTC
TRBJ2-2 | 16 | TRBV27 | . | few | CASSFGGGYRTGELFF | TGTGCCAGCAGTTTTGGCGGAGGGTATAGGACCGGGGAGCTGTTTTTT
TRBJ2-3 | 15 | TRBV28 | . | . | CASSYRALRPDTQYF | TGTGCCAGCAGTTACAGGGCCCTACGTCCAGATACGCAGTATTTT
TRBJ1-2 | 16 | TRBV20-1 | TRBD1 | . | CSARVTGGEVNYGYTF | TGCAGTGCTAGGGTTACAGGGGGCGAAGTCAACTATGGCTACACCTTC
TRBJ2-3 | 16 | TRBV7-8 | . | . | CASSSTDPGSTDTQYF | TGTGCCAGCAGCTCAACCGATCCGGGGAGCACAGATACGCAGTATTTT
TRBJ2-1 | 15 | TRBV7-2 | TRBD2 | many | CASSITGTSYNEQFF | TGTGCCAGCAGCATCACCGGGACTAGTTACAATGAGCAGTTCTTC
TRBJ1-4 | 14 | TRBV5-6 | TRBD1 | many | CASSLGTGDEKLFF | TGTGCCAGCAGCTTGGGGACAGGGGATGAAAAACTGTTTTTT
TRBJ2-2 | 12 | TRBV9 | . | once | CASSPSPAELFF | TGTGCCAGCAGCCCTTCCCCCGCGGAGCTGTTTTTT
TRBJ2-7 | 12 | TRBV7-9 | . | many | CASRLGSYEQYF | TGTGCCAGCAGATTGGGCAGCTACGAGCAGTACTTC
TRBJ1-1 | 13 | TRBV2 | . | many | CASSEVGNTEAFF | TGTGCCAGCAGTGAAGTGGGAAACACTGAAGCTTTCTTT
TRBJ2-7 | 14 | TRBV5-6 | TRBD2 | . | CASSLLAGAVEQYF | TGTGCCAGCAGCTTGCTGGCGGGAGCGGTCGAGCAGTACTTC
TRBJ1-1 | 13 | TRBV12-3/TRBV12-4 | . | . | CASHDGLNTGAFF | TGTGCCAGCCACGACGGATTGAACACTGGAGCTTTCTTT
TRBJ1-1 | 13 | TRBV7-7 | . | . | CDSSISRNTEAFF | TGTGACAGCAGCATAAGTAGGAACACTGAAGCTTTCTTT
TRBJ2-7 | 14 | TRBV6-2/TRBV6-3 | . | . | CASSSWRGPYEQYF | TGTGCCAGCAGTTCGTGGAGGGGGCCCTACGAGCAGTACTTC
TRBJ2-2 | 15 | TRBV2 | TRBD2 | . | CASSLTSGRSGELFF | TGTGCCAGCAGCCTGACTAGCGGGAGGAGCGGGGAGCTGTTTTTT
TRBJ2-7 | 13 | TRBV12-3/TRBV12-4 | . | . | CASGAGLGGEQYF | TGTGCCAGCGGGGCAGGGTTGGGGGGCGAGCAGTACTTC
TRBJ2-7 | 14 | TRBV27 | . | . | CASSPSAVLDEQYF | TGTGCCAGCAGTCCCTCAGCGGTCCTGGACGAGCAGTACTTC
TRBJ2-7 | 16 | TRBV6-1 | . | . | CASMEGRGQASYEQYF | TGTGCCAGCATGGAAGGTCGCGGACAAGCGAGCTACGAGCAGTACTTC